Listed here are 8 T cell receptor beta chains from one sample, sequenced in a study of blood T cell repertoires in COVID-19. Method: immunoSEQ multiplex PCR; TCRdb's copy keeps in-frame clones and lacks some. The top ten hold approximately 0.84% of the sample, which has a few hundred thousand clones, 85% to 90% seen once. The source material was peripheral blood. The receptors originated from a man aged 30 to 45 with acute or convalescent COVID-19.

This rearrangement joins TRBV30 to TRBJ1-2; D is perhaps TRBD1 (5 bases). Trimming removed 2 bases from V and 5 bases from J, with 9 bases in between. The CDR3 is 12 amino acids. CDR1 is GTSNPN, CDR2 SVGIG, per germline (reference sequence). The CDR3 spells CAWSTGPYGYTF. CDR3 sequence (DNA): TGTGCCTGGAGTACAGGACCGTATGGCTACACCTTC.

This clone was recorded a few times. CDR3 DNA sequence: TGTGCCATCAGTGAGTCTAGCTGGGGGGGCAATCAGCCCCAGCATTTT. Translated, it gives CAISESSWGGNQPQHF. The V gene is TRBV10-3, the J gene TRBJ1-5, with D maybe TRBD1 (5 bases). The CDR3 loop spans 16 amino acids. The V gene's germline CDR1 is ENHRY and CDR2 SYGVKD. V was trimmed by 0 bases and J by 2 bases, leaving 11 bases between them.

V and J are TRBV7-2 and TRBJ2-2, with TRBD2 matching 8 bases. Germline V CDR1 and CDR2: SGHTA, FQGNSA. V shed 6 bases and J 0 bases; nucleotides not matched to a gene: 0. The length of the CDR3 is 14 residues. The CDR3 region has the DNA TGTGCCAGCAGGCGGGGGGCGAACACCGGGGAGCTGTTTTTT. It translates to CASRRGANTGELFF.

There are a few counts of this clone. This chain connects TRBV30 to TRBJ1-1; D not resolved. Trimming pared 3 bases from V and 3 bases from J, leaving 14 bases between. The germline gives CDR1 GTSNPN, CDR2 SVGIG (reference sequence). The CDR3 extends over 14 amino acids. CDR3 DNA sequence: TGTGCCTGGAGGGCAGAACCCCGTTACACTGAAGCTTTCTTT. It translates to CAWRAEPRYTEAFF.

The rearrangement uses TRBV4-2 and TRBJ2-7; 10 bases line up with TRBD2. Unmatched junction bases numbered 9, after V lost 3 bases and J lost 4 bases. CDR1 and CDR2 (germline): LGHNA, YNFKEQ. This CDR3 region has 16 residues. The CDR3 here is CASSHPSGRASYEQYF. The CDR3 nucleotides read TGTGCCAGCAGCCATCCAAGCGGGAGGGCCTCTTACGAGCAGTACTTC.

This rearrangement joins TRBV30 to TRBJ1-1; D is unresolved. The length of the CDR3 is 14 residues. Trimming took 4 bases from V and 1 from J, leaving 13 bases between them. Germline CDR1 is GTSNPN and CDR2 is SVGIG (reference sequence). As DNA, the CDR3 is TGTGCCTGGAATTTTGCGGCGGGGAACACTGAAGCTTTCTTT. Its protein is CAWNFAAGNTEAFF.

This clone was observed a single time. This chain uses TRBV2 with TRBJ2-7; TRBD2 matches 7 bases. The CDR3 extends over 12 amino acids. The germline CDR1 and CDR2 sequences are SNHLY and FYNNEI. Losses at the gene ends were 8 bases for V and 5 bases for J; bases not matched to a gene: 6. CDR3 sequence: CASSMTSHEQYF. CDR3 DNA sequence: TGTGCCAGCTCGATGACTAGCCACGAGCAGTACTTC.

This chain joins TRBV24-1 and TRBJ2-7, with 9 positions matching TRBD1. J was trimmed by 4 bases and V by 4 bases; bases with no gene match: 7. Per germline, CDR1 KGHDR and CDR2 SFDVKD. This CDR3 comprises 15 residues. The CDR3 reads CATSDPRTGEYEQYF. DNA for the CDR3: TGTGCCACCAGTGACCCCAGGACAGGGGAGTACGAGCAGTACTTC.